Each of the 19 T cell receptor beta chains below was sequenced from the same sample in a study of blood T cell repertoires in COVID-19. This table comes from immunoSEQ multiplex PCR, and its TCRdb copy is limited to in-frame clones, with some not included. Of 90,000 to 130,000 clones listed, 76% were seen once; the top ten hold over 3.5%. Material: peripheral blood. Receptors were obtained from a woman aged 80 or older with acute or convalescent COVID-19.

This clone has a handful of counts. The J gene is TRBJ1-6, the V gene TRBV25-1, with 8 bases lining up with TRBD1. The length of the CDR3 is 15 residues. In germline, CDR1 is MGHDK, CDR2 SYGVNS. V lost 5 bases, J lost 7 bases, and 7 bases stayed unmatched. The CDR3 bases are TGTGCCAGCAGTCCTTTGGACAGGGAGAATTCACCCCTCCACTTT. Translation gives CASSPLDRENSPLHF.

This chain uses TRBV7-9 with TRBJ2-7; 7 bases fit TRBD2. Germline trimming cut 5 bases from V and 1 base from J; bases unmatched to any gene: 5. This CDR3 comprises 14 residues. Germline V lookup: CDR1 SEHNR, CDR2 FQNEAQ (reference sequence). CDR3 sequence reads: CASSALGGSYEQYF. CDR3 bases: TGTGCCAGCAGCGCGTTGGGGGGGTCCTACGAGCAGTACTTC.

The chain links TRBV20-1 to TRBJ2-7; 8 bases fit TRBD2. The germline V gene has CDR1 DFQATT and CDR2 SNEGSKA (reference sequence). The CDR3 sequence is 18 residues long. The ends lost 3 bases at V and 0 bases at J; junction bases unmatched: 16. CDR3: CSASTPPGGARSSYEQYF. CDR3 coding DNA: TGCAGTGCTAGTACCCCCCCGGGGGGGGCGAGGAGCTCCTACGAGCAGTACTTC.

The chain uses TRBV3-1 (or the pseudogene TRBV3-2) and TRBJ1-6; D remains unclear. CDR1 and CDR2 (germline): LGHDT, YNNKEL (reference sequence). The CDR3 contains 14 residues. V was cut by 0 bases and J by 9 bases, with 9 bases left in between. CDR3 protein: CASSQEVSASPLHF. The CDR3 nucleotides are TGTGCCAGCAGCCAAGAAGTCAGTGCTTCACCCCTCCACTTT.

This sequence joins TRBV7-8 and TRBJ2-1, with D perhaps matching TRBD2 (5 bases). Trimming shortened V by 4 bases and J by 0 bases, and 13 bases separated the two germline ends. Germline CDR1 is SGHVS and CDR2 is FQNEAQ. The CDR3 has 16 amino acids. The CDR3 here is CASSSVGLGSYNEQFF. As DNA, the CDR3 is TGTGCCAGCAGCTCCGTAGGACTGGGCTCCTACAATGAGCAGTTCTTC.

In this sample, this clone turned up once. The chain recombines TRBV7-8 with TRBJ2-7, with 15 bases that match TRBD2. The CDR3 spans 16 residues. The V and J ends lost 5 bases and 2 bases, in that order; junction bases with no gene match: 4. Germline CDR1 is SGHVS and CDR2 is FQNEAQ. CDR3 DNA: TGTGCCAGCAGCGTAGGACTAGCGGGAGGGACCTACGAGCAGTACTTC. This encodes CASSVGLAGGTYEQYF. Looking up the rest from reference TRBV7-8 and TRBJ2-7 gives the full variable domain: GAGVSQSPRYKVAKRGQDVALRCDPISGHVSLFWYQQALGQGPEFLTYFQNEAQLDKSGLPSDRFFAERPEGSVSTLKIQRTQQEDSAVYLCASSVGLAGGTYEQYFGPGTRLTVT.

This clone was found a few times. The CDR3 reads CASSGGYGYTF. For the CDR3, the DNA is TGTGCCAGCAGCGGGGGCTATGGCTACACCTTC. V is TRBV2 and J is TRBJ1-2; D may be TRBD1 (5 bases). The germline V and J ends were trimmed by 6 bases and 4 bases, with 6 bases remaining between them. Germline CDR1 is SNHLY and CDR2 is FYNNEI. The CDR3 loop spans 11 amino acids.

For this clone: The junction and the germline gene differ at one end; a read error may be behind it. CDR3: CASSFSLDSVTF. The CDR3, as DNA: TGTGCCAGCAGCTTTTCCCTGGACAGTGTGACATTC. The chain recombines TRBV7-9 with TRBJ1-2; D perhaps matches TRBD1 (6 bases). This CDR3 has 12 residues. Germline V lookup: CDR1 SEHNR, CDR2 FQNEAQ (reference sequence). Complete variable domain (other parts from reference TRBV7-9 and TRBJ1-2): DTGVSQNPRHKITKRGQNVTFRCDPISEHNRLYWYRQTLGQGPEFLTYFQNEAQLEKSRLLSDRFSAERPKGSFSTLEIQRTEQGDSAMYLCASSFSLDSVTFGSGTRLTVV.

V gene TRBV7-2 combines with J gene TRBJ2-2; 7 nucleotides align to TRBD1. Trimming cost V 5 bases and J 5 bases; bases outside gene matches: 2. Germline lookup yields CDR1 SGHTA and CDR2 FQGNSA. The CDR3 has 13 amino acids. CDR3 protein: CASSPQGTGELFF. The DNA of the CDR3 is TGTGCCAGCAGCCCACAGGGGACCGGGGAGCTGTTTTTT.

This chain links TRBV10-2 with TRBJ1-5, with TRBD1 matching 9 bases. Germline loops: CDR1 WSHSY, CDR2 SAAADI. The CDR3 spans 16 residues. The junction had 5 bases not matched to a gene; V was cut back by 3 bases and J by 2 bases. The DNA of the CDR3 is TGCGCCAGCAGTGACGCACAGGGGGCCGGCAATCAGCCCCAGCATTTT. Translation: CASSDAQGAGNQPQHF.

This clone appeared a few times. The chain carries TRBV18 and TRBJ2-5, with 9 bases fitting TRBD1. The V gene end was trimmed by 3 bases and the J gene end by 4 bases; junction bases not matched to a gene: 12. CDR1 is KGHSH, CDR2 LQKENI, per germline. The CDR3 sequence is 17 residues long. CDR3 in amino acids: CASSPTPGQGVGETQYF. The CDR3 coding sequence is TGTGCCAGCTCACCGACCCCGGGACAGGGTGTGGGAGAGACCCAGTACTTC. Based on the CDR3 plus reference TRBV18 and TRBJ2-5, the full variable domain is NAGVMQNPRHLVRRRGQEARLRCSPMKGHSHVYWYRQLPEEGLKFMVYLQKENIIDESGMPKERFSAEFPKEGPSILRIQQVVRGDSAAYFCASSPTPGQGVGETQYFGPGTRLLVL.

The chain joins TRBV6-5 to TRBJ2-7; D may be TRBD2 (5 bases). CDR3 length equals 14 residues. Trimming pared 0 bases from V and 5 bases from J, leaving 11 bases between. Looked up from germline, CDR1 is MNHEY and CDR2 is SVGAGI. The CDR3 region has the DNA TGTGCCAGCAGTTACTCGCGGGCATCAGACGAGCAGTACTTC. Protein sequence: CASSYSRASDEQYF.

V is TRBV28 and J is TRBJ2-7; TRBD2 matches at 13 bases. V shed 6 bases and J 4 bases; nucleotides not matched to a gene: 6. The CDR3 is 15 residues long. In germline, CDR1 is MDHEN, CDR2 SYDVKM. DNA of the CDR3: TGTGCCAGCAGGCAGGGACTAGCGGGATCGTACGAGCAGTACTTC. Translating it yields CASRQGLAGSYEQYF.

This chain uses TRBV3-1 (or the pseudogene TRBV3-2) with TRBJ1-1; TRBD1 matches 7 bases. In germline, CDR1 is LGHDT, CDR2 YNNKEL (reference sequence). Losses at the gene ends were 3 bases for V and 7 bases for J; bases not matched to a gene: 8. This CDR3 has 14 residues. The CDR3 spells CASSHLTGSGEAFF. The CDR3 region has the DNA TGTGCCAGCAGCCACTTGACAGGGTCTGGTGAAGCTTTCTTT.

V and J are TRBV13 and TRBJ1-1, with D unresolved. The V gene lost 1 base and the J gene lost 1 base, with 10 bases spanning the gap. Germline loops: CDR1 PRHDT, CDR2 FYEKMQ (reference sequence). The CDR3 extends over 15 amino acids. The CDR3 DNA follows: TGTGCCAGCAGCTTAGAACGTCGAGAGAACACTGAAGCTTTCTTT. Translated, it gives CASSLERRENTEAFF.

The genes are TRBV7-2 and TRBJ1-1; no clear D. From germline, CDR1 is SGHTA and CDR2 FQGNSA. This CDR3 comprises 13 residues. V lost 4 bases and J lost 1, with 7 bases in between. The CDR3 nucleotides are TGTGCCAGCAGCTCTAGCCAGAACACTGAAGCTTTCTTT. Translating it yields CASSSSQNTEAFF. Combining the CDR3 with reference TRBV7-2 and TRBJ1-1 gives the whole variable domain GAGVSQSPSNKVTEKGKDVELRCDPISGHTALYWYRQSLGQGLEFLIYFQGNSAPDKSGLPSDRFSAERTGGSVSTLTIQRTQQEDSAVYLCASSSSQNTEAFFGQGTRLTVV.

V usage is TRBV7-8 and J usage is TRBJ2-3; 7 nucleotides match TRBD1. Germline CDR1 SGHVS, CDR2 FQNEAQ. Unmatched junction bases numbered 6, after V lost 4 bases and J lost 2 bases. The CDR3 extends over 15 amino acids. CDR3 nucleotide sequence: TGTGCCAGCAGCTCGACAGGGCGATACACAGATACGCAGTATTTT. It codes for CASSSTGRYTDTQYF.

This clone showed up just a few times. Here the CDR3 reads CASSPDRGVNQPQHF. CDR3 nucleotides: TGTGCCAGCAGCCCTGACAGGGGCGTTAATCAGCCCCAGCATTTT. The rearrangement uses TRBV5-4 and TRBJ1-5; TRBD1 matches 8 bases. The V segment lost 4 bases and the J segment 4 bases; nucleotides outside the gene matches: 7. The CDR3 is 15 amino acids. Germline assignment: CDR1 SGHNT and CDR2 YYREEE (reference sequence). Full variable domain (outside the CDR3, taken from reference TRBV5-4 and TRBJ1-5): ETGVTQSPTHLIKTRGQQVTLRCSSQSGHNTVSWYQQALGQGPQFIFQYYREEENGRGNFPPRFSGLQFPNYSSELNVNALELDDSALYLCASSPDRGVNQPQHFGDGTRLSIL.

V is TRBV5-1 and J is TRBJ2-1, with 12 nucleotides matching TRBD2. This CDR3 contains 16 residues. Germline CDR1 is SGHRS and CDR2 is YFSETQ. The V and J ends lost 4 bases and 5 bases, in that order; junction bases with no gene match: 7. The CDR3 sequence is CASSATSGGNNNEQFF. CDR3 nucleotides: TGCGCCAGCAGCGCTACTAGCGGGGGGAACAACAATGAGCAGTTCTTC.